These 12 T cell receptor beta chains originate from one sample sequenced in a study of PD-1 blockade in classical Hodgkin lymphoma. Clones were read by immunoSEQ multiplex PCR, and TCRdb kept only the in-frame ones, dropping some. The sample comprises some 48,000 clones, 80% of which are singletons, and under 20% rests with the top ten. As for time point: cycle 4 day 1 (C4D1), after more than five weeks of nivolumab. Each and every patient relapsed after autologous stem cell transplantation, and patients got differing brentuximab vedotin exposure. The input for sequencing was peripheral blood mononuclear cells (PBMCs), taken before the fourth cycle of nivolumab. These receptors were collected from a human donor with classical Hodgkin lymphoma.

The chain links TRBV29-1 to TRBJ1-2; D unresolved. The germline gives CDR1 SQVTM, CDR2 ANQGSEA. V was shortened by 6 bases and J by 3 bases, with 14 bases between the two germline ends. The CDR3 extends over 13 amino acids. The CDR3 here is CSVPGMFHYGYTF. The CDR3 DNA follows: TGCAGCGTCCCCGGGATGTTTCACTATGGCTACACCTTC. Complete variable domain (other parts from reference TRBV29-1 and TRBJ1-2): SAVISQKPSRDICQRGTSLTIQCQVDSQVTMMFWYRQQPGQSLTLIATANQGSEATYESGFVIDKFPISRPNLTFSTLTVSNMSPEDSSIYLCSVPGMFHYGYTFGSGTRLTVV.

The chain recombines TRBV5-1 with TRBJ2-1, with TRBD2 matching 13 bases. Germline assignment: CDR1 SGHRS and CDR2 YFSETQ. With 6 bases clipped from V and 10 bases from J, the junction kept 4 bases outside the gene matches. This CDR3 spans 13 amino acids. As DNA, the CDR3 is TGCGCCAGCAAACTAGCGGGAGGGAGCGAGCAGTTCTTC. Its protein product is CASKLAGGSEQFF.

J is TRBJ1-3 and V is TRBV13; no reliable D call. The germline V gene has CDR1 PRHDT and CDR2 FYEKMQ (reference sequence). The CDR3 loop spans 16 amino acids. Trimming stripped 3 bases from V and 1 base from J, with 13 bases between. The CDR3 DNA reads as TGTGCCAGCAGCTTCCTCCCATCTTGGTCTGGAAACACCATATATTTT. It yields the protein CASSFLPSWSGNTIYF.

This chain uses TRBV11-3 with TRBJ2-1; D perhaps matches TRBD2 (6 bases). Germline-derived CDR1 and CDR2 are SGHNT and YENEEA. The CDR3 has 16 residues. V gave up 2 bases and J gave up 6 bases, with 17 bases separating them. The DNA for the CDR3 is TGTGCCAGCAGCTTACTACTAGCAGGGTGGGGCAATGAGCAGTTCTTC. It specifies CASSLLLAGWGNEQFF.

The rearrangement joins TRBV11-2 to TRBJ2-7; 8 nucleotides line up with TRBD2. The CDR3 extends over 15 amino acids. Germline-derived CDR1 and CDR2 are SGHAT and FQNNGV. With 6 bases clipped from V and 0 bases from J, the junction kept 7 bases outside the gene matches. This CDR3 reads CASSLFSGVSYEQYF. Written as DNA, the CDR3 is TGTGCCAGCAGTTTGTTTAGCGGGGTCTCCTACGAGCAGTACTTC. Supplemented by reference TRBV11-2 and TRBJ2-7, the full variable domain reads EAGVAQSPRYKIIEKRQSVAFWCNPISGHATLYWYQQILGQGPKLLIQFQNNGVVDDSQLPKDRFSAERLKGVDSTLKIQPAKLEDSAVYLCASSLFSGVSYEQYFGPGTRLTVT.

This CDR3 reads CASSLPGELFF. The CDR3, as DNA: TGTGCCAGCAGCTTACCCGGGGAGCTGTTTTTT. V is TRBV7-2 and J is TRBJ2-2, with D hard to call. CDR3 length: 11 amino acids. From germline, CDR1 is SGHTA and CDR2 FQGNSA. With 2 bases removed from V and 6 bases from J, the gap between germline ends came to 1 base.

This clone was seen only once. The chain is built from TRBV9 and TRBJ2-5; D is uncertain. The CDR3 totals 15 residues. V was trimmed by 3 bases and J by 2 bases, leaving 14 bases between them. CDR1 SGDLS and CDR2 YYNGEE come from the germline V gene. In nucleotides, the CDR3 is TGTGCCAGCAGCGAACTTGGGAACGCTCAAGAGACCCAGTACTTC. Amino acid sequence: CASSELGNAQETQYF.

This chain joins TRBV2 and TRBJ1-2; TRBD1 aligns across 11 bases. The germline gives CDR1 SNHLY, CDR2 FYNNEI. V shed 4 bases, J shed 3 bases, and the junction held 4 bases outside the gene matches. The CDR3 spans 15 residues. As DNA, the CDR3 is TGTGCCAGCAGTGGGACAGGGGGCTATTACTATGGCTACACCTTC. Protein product: CASSGTGGYYYGYTF. The variable domain in full, with the rest retrieved from reference TRBV2 and TRBJ1-2, is EPEVTQTPSHQVTQMGQEVILRCVPISNHLYFYWYRQILGQKVEFLVSFYNNEISEKSEIFDDQFSVERPDGSNFTLKIRSTKLEDSAMYFCASSGTGGYYYGYTFGSGTRLTVV.

J is TRBJ1-2 and V is TRBV2; no clear D gene. CDR3 size: 15 residues. Deletions cut 6 bases from V and 8 bases from J, with 22 bases between. Germline V gives CDR1 SNHLY, CDR2 FYNNEI. For the CDR3, the DNA is TGTGCCAGCAGGGAGAGTTCCCCTGCGGCTAAAGGCTACACCTTC. Translation: CASRESSPAAKGYTF.

The gene calls are TRBV6-1 and TRBJ2-5; no definite D call. The closer fit of TRBJ2-7 to the DNA end suggests the J call may be wrong. Germline V lookup: CDR1 MNHNS, CDR2 SASEGT. The CDR3 spans 14 residues. The CDR3 DNA follows: TGTGCCAGCAGTCCGGTGGCGAGGATATACGAGCAGTACTTC. Protein: CASSPVARIYEQYF.

The rearrangement uses TRBV19 and TRBJ1-1; 9 bases match TRBD1. The CDR3 runs 15 residues. CDR1 LNHDA and CDR2 SQIVND come from the germline V gene (reference sequence). The V and J ends lost 6 bases and 4 bases, in that order; junction bases with no gene match: 9. The CDR3 bases are TGTGCCAGTAGGCAACAGGGGGCGGGAGGCACTGAAGCTTTCTTT. The encoded protein is CASRQQGAGGTEAFF.

The chain carries TRBV7-9 and TRBJ2-1; D might be TRBD1 (5 bases). V dropped 4 bases and J dropped 7 bases, with 17 bases sitting between them. CDR1 is SEHNR, CDR2 FQNEAQ, per germline (reference sequence). The length of the CDR3 is 15 residues. CDR3 amino acids: CASSSYLIPGNEQFF. The DNA for the CDR3 is TGTGCCAGCAGCTCCTACCTTATCCCAGGGAATGAGCAGTTCTTC.